The 3 T cell receptor beta chains presented below share a single source sample, sequenced in a study of T-cell memory formation after mild COVID-19. TCRdb independently ran MiXCR on the 5' RACE reads; one entry per CDR3 protein. The data show around 400,000 distinct CDR3 sequences, approximately 24% seen once. Sequencing used PBMCs or a T cell subset sorted from them (not recorded which). The receptor set was obtained from an adult woman who had mild COVID-19 (a few samples of this study predate the infection). Cell type and time point are not known.

This clonotype was seen ten or more times. V gene TRBV5-1 combines with J gene TRBJ2-6; no clear D gene. The CDR3 extends over 14 amino acids. Germline V gene sequence: CDR1 SGHRS, CDR2 YFSETQ. V was shortened by 4 bases and J by 0 bases, with 5 bases between the two germline ends. The CDR3 here is CASSIYSGANVLTF. The CDR3 coding sequence is TGCGCCAGCAGCATATACTCTGGGGCCAACGTCCTGACTTTC.

This clonotype was observed a few times. This chain joins TRBV20-1 and TRBJ2-1; TRBD2 matches at 15 bases. CDR3 length: 19 residues. Trimming at V came to 5 bases and at J to 0 bases, leaving 11 bases not matched to a gene. CDR1 is DFQATT and CDR2 is SNEGSKA in the germline V gene (reference sequence). CDR3 in DNA: TGCAGTGCTTTTAGAGGGACTAGCGGGGGGCCCTACTCCTACAATGAGCAGTTCTTC. Translated, it gives CSAFRGTSGGPYSYNEQFF.

This clonotype was seen a few times. This chain connects TRBV5-6 to TRBJ1-1; D ambiguous. Germline V gene sequence: CDR1 SGHDT, CDR2 YYEEEE. The CDR3 totals 13 residues. V lost 1 base, J lost 7 bases, and 11 bases lay in between. CDR3 in DNA: TGTGCCAGCAGCTTGATGGGCAGAAATGAAGCTTTCTTT. Translating it yields CASSLMGRNEAFF.